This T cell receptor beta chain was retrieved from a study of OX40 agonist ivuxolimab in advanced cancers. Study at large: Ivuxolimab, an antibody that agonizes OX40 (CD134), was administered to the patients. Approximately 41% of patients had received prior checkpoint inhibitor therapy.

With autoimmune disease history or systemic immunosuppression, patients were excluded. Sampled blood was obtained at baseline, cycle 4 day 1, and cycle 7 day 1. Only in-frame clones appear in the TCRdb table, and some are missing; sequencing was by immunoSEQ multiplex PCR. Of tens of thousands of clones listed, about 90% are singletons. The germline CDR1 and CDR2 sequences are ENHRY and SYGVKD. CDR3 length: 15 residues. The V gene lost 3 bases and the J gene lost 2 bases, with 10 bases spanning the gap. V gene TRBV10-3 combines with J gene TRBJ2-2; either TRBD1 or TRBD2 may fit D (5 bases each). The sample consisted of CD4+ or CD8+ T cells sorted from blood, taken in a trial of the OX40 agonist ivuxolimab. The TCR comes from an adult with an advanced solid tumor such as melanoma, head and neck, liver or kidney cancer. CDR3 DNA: TGTGCCATCAGTGATTCCGGGACCAACACCGGGGAGCTGTTTTTT. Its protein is CAISDSGTNTGELFF.